The 11 T cell receptor beta chains presented below share a single source sample, sequenced in a study of T cell responses to AZD1222 COVID-19 vaccine. The method was immunoSEQ multiplex PCR; TCRdb's version includes in-frame clones alone and lacks a portion of them. The sample has approximately 200,000 clones, approximately 89% seen once. The sequences come from peripheral blood, collected 28 days after the second AZD1222 dose. Receptor source: an adult who received the AZD1222 COVID-19 vaccine.

The rearrangement uses TRBV9 and TRBJ2-3, with D maybe TRBD2 (7 bases). Deletions cut 3 bases from V and 1 base from J, with 27 bases between. This CDR3 region has 20 residues. CDR1 and CDR2 from the germline V gene are SGDLS and YYNGEE. The CDR3 sequence is CASSATANWGGPLGTDTQYF. Here the CDR3 DNA reads TGTGCCAGCAGCGCGACTGCAAACTGGGGGGGGCCGCTCGGCACAGATACGCAGTATTTT.

The V call is TRBV7-2, the J call TRBJ2-5; TRBD2 matches at 11 bases. The length of the CDR3 is 16 residues. Germline V CDR1 and CDR2: SGHTA, FQGNSA. Trimming removed 5 bases from V and 2 bases from J; junction bases left unmatched: 7. CDR3 coding DNA: TGTGCCAGCAGCCTCGGACTAGCGGGTACACAAGAGACCCAGTACTTC. It codes for CASSLGLAGTQETQYF.

The chain uses TRBV7-2 and TRBJ2-7, with TRBD2 matching 11 bases. The CDR3 spans 16 residues. Trimming at V came to 5 bases and at J to 1 base, leaving 7 bases not matched to a gene. Germline V gene lookup returns CDR1 SGHTA and CDR2 FQGNSA. The CDR3 reads CASSAAGTSGSYEQYF. CDR3 nucleotide sequence: TGTGCCAGCAGCGCCGCCGGGACTAGCGGTTCCTACGAGCAGTACTTC.

CDR3 amino acids: CASSPQRIQGNNEQFF. CDR3 coding DNA: TGTGCCAGCTCACCACAAAGAATTCAGGGGAACAATGAGCAGTTCTTC. V is TRBV18 and J is TRBJ2-1, with D possibly being TRBD1 (6 bases). The CDR3 is 16 amino acids. In germline, CDR1 is KGHSH, CDR2 LQKENI. The V and J ends lost 1 base and 5 bases respectively, with 15 bases between them.

The V call is TRBV7-2, the J call TRBJ2-1; D is perhaps TRBD1 or TRBD2 (5 bases each). Germline V gene lookup returns CDR1 SGHTA and CDR2 FQGNSA. CDR3 length: 15 amino acids. Trimming took 1 base from V and 3 from J, leaving 10 bases between them. The CDR3 DNA follows: TGTGCCAGCAGCTTAGAGGGGACCAACTACAATGAGCAGTTCTTC. Translated: CASSLEGTNYNEQFF.

The chain joins TRBV6-5 to TRBJ1-5; possibly TRBD1 for D (6 bases). The germline V gene has CDR1 MNHEY and CDR2 SVGAGI. Trimming pared 6 bases from V and 4 bases from J, leaving 13 bases between. This CDR3 has 14 amino acids. CDR3 coding DNA: TGTGCCAGCAGGCCCGGGGGCACTAATCAGCCCCAGCATTTT. Amino acid sequence: CASRPGGTNQPQHF.

The chain has TRBV27 and TRBJ2-7; D might be TRBD1 or TRBD2, each matching 5 bases. CDR1 and CDR2 from the germline V gene are MNHEY and SMNVEV (reference sequence). The CDR3 consists of 17 residues. The germline V and J ends were trimmed by 2 bases and 6 bases, with 23 bases remaining between them. The CDR3 DNA sequence: TGTGCCAGCAGTTTAAGGGTGGGAGACAGCGGAATCCTCGAGCAGTACTTC. Translating it yields CASSLRVGDSGILEQYF.

This clone came up once. V usage is TRBV19 and J usage is TRBJ1-2; D is unclear. The CDR3 has 11 residues. The germline V gene has CDR1 LNHDA and CDR2 SQIVND (reference sequence). V was cut by 6 bases and J by 4 bases, with 6 bases left in between. The CDR3 loop reads CASRSRYGYTF. DNA of the CDR3: TGTGCCAGTAGATCTCGCTATGGCTACACCTTC.

The chain joins TRBV5-4 to TRBJ1-1, with TRBD1 matching 7 bases. Trimming took 4 bases from V and 8 from J; bases not matched to a gene: 5. This CDR3 contains 12 residues. CDR1 is SGHNT and CDR2 is YYREEE in the germline V gene (reference sequence). The DNA for the CDR3 is TGTGCCAGCAGCCTGACAGGGAGGGAAGCTTTCTTT. It yields the protein CASSLTGREAFF. The entire variable domain, with the rest obtained from reference TRBV5-4 and TRBJ1-1, is as follows: ETGVTQSPTHLIKTRGQQVTLRCSSQSGHNTVSWYQQALGQGPQFIFQYYREEENGRGNFPPRFSGLQFPNYSSELNVNALELDDSALYLCASSLTGREAFFGQGTRLTVV.

The chain joins TRBV6-5 to TRBJ1-2; tentative D call: TRBD1 (6 bases). CDR3 length equals 15 residues. The ends were cut back, 2 bases at V and 2 bases at J, with 12 bases in the middle. Germline values: CDR1 MNHEY, CDR2 SVGAGI. The CDR3 reads CASSYPTTGNYGYTF. For the CDR3, the DNA is TGTGCCAGCAGTTACCCCACGACAGGAAACTATGGCTACACCTTC.

In DNA form, the CDR3 reads TGTGCCAGCAGCTTGGTTGTAGGGGCGAACACCGGGGAGCTGTTTTTT. Protein sequence: CASSLVVGANTGELFF. J is TRBJ2-2 and V is TRBV5-6; D is possibly TRBD1 (5 bases). The germline CDR1 and CDR2 sequences are SGHDT and YYEEEE. The germline V and J ends were trimmed by 0 bases and 0 bases, with 9 bases remaining between them. The CDR3 has 16 residues.